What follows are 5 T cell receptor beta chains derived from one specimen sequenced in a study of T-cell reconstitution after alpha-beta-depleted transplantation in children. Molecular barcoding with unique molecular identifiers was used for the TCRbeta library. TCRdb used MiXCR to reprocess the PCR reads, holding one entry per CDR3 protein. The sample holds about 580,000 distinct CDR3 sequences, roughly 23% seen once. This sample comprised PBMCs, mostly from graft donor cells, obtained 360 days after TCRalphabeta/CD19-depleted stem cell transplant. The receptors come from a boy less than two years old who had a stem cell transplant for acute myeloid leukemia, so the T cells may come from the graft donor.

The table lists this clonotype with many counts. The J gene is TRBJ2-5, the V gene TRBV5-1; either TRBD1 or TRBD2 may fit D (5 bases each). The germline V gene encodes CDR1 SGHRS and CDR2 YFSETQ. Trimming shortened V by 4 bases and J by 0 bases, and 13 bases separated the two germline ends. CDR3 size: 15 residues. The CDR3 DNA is TGCGCCAGCAGCCTAGGGGACCTGTACCAAGAGACCCAGTACTTC. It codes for CASSLGDLYQETQYF.

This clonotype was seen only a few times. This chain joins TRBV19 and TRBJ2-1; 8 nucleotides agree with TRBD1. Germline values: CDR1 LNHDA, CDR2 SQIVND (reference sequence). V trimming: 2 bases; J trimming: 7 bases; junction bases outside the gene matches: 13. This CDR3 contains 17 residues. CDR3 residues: CASSISPLGQGRNEQFF. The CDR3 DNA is TGTGCCAGTAGTATATCCCCCCTCGGACAGGGTAGGAATGAGCAGTTCTTC.

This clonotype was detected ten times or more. Here the CDR3 reads CASSPRSGYTF. CDR3 in DNA: TGTGCCAGCAGCCCGCGGAGTGGCTACACCTTC. The rearrangement joins TRBV9 to TRBJ1-2; D is unclear. The germline V gene encodes CDR1 SGDLS and CDR2 YYNGEE. The CDR3 loop spans 11 amino acids. V lost 4 bases and J lost 7, with 8 bases in between.

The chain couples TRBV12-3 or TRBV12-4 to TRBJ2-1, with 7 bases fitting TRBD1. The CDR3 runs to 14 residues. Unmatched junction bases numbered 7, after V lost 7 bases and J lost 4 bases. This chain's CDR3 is CASILTGSYNEQFF. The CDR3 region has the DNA TGTGCCAGCATCCTGACAGGGTCGTACAATGAGCAGTTCTTC.

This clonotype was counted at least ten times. CDR3 residues: CSAPRRDTWSTEAFF. The CDR3 nucleotides are TGCAGTGCTCCTCGACGGGACACGTGGAGCACTGAAGCTTTCTTT. This chain uses TRBV20-1 with TRBJ1-1, with a tentative D call TRBD1 (6 bases). Per germline, CDR1 DFQATT and CDR2 SNEGSKA (reference sequence). The CDR3 is 15 amino acids. With 5 bases removed from V and 4 bases from J, the gap between germline ends came to 20 bases.